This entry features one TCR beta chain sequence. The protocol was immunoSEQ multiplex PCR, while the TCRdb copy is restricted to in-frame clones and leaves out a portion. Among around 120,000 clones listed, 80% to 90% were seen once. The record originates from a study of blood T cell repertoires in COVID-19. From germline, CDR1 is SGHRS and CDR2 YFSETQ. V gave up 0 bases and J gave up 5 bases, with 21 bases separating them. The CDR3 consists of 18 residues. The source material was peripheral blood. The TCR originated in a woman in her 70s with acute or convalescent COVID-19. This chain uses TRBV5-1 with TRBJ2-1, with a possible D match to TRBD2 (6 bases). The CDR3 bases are TGCGCCAGCAGCTTGGCTCTGGGGGGACCCCTCGGTAACAATGAGCAGTTCTTC. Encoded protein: CASSLALGGPLGNNEQFF.